This T cell receptor beta chain emerged from a study of blood T cell repertoires in COVID-19. Across the whole study: Sources were T cells, B-cell-depleted T cells, or PBMCs; the material itself was cDNA or gDNA.

Original data processing: From reference gene primer amplification, estimates of nucleated cell counts were derived. The repertoire was sequenced with immunoSEQ multiplex PCR; TCRdb's copy has only in-frame clones and lacks some. V, J and clone size are those of that table, while D and trimming were read from the DNA. Counted here are about 160,000 clones, about four fifths occurring once; the ten biggest clones make up about 3.7%. Germline V gene data show CDR1 as SGHRS and CDR2 as YFSETQ. The CDR3 contains 16 residues. The V end lost 5 bases, the J end lost 2 bases, and 20 bases lay between the germline ends. This clone was recorded once. Each recovered donor of Cohort 3 presented with two negative PCRs, clearance, or symptom resolution.

Sample: PBMCs or T cells enriched from blood (not recorded which). The TCR comes from a woman in her sixties who had recovered from COVID-19. The chain recombines TRBV5-1 with TRBJ2-7; D perhaps matches TRBD1 (6 bases). CDR3 in amino acids: CASRWGPGQAAYEQYF. The CDR3 DNA sequence: TGCGCCAGCAGGTGGGGACCGGGACAAGCCGCCTACGAGCAGTACTTC.